The rows below give T cell receptor beta chains drawn from one sample of a study of control samples from healthy donors and cancer patients. Libraries were prepared by immunoSEQ multiplex PCR; TCRdb keeps only in-frame clonotypes and omits some of them. The repertoire consists of roughly 150,000 clones, with about 90% occurring once and the leading ten covering approximately 0.7%. The sequenced material came from blood. The receptors were gathered from a woman aged 25-40 years in good health. Each CDR3 is given with its conserved first and last residue.

j_call	v_call	cdr3_length	cdr3_aa
TRBJ2-7	TRBV9	14	CASSVGVGSYEQYF
TRBJ2-2	TRBV7-3	16	CASSFTPRGWTGELFF
TRBJ1-6	TRBV19	15	CASRETGGGNSPLHF
TRBJ2-1	TRBV5-6	15	CASSLGPGVYNEQFF
TRBJ1-1	TRBV12-3/TRBV12-4	12	CASSSGGTEAFF
TRBJ2-1	TRBV28	15	CASSPVGGPYNEQFF
TRBJ2-5	TRBV5-1	14	CASSPGRYQETQYF
TRBJ2-3	TRBV29-1	14	CSAAGPYSTDTQYF
TRBJ2-7	TRBV27	15	CASSRTSGSRYEQYF
TRBJ2-7	TRBV5-4	14	CASSLDGSSHEQYF
TRBJ2-3	TRBV7-6	13	CASSLAATDTQYF
TRBJ1-2	TRBV20-1	11	CSARGRRGYTF
TRBJ1-6	TRBV19	16	CASSSRQSSYNSPLHF
TRBJ1-2	TRBV6-5	14	CASSPGQGFGSYTF
TRBJ2-3	TRBV6-5	15	CASRTGTSGSTTQYF
TRBJ1-2	TRBV19	14	CASSRADGPYGYTF
TRBJ1-1	TRBV3-1/TRBV3-2	15	CASSQGKGWDTEAFF
TRBJ2-2	TRBV29-1	15	CSVGMGLVNTGELFF
TRBJ2-1	TRBV19	13	CASSINSYNEQFF
TRBJ1-5	TRBV2	16	CASSEASLGGNQPQHF
TRBJ1-1	TRBV9	15	CASSVGLQGYTEAFF
TRBJ2-7	TRBV18	16	CASSPQRGSVSYEQYF
TRBJ2-1	TRBV29-1	14	CSVERADNYNEQFF
TRBJ1-1	TRBV4-1	15	CASSQDYRVATEAFF
TRBJ2-7	TRBV7-8	16	CASSLAVWTPSYEQYF
TRBJ1-6	TRBV28	15	CASSSPDKDNSPLHF
TRBJ2-7	TRBV7-8	14	CASSLVGRTSEQYF
TRBJ2-7	TRBV7-2	15	CASSYGTSGMYEQYF
TRBJ1-2	TRBV27	18	CASTLNREPHPKLDGYTF
TRBJ1-5	TRBV19	14	CASSGLLSNQPQHF
TRBJ1-2	TRBV11-2	14	CASSLDETYYGYTF
TRBJ1-3	TRBV4-1	15	CASSRQQGAGNTIYF
TRBJ1-3	TRBV19	14	CASSLFGGAGTIYF